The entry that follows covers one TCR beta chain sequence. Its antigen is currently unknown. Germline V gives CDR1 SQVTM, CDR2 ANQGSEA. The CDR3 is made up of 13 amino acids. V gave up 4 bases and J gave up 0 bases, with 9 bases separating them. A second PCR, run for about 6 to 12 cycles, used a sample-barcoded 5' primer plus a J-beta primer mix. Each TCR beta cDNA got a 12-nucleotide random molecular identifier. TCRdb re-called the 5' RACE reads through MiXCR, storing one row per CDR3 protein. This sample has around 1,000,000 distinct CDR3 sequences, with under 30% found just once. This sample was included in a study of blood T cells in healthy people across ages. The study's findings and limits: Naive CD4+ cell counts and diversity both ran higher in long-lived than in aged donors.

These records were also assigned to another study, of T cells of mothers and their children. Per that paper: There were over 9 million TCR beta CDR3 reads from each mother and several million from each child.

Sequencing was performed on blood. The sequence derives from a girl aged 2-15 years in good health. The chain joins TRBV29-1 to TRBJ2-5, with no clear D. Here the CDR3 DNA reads TGCAGCGTTGGCGCGTTATACCAAGAGACCCAGTACTTC. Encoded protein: CSVGALYQETQYF. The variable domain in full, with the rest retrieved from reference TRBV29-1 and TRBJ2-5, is SAVISQKPSRDICQRGTSLTIQCQVDSQVTMMFWYRQQPGQSLTLIATANQGSEATYESGFVIDKFPISRPNLTFSTLTVSNMSPEDSSIYLCSVGALYQETQYFGPGTRLLVL.